This T cell receptor beta chain emerged from a study of T-cell memory formation after mild COVID-19. At least ten counts were recorded for this clonotype. TCRdb called the 5' RACE reads again in MiXCR, with one record for every CDR3 protein. The sample records about 350,000 distinct CDR3 sequences, around 15% being singletons. With 2 bases removed from V and 0 bases from J, the gap between germline ends came to 5 bases. The CDR3 has 13 amino acids. The receptor was derived from a young man who had mild COVID-19 (a few samples of this study predate the infection). Cell type and time point are not known. What was sequenced was PBMCs or a T cell subset sorted from them (not recorded which). The chain carries TRBV12-3 or TRBV12-4 and TRBJ2-7; D gene unclear. This chain's CDR3 is CASSLRDSYEQYV. Here the CDR3 DNA reads TGTGCCAGCAGTTTAAGGGACTCCTACGAGCAGTACGTC.